The sequence of this TCR beta chain was determined in a study of vaccination and CD4 T cells after COVID-19. Overall study: From HCoV-229E, HCoV-OC43, HCoV-NL63 and SARS-CoV-2, overlapping spike peptides were used to stimulate the cells.

Study results and limitations: Researchers looked at relatively few convalescent patients and had no early post-infection timepoints.

Treatment given: approximately nine-day PBMC culture with coronavirus spike peptide pools or control peptides (ViraFEST assay). Antigen-specific T cell expansion with peptide pools preceded TCR sequencing in the ViraFEST approach. Germline V gene data show CDR1 as LNHDA and CDR2 as SQIVND (reference sequence). The CDR3 has 15 amino acids. The V gene end was trimmed by 5 bases and the J gene end by 5 bases; junction bases not matched to a gene: 7. Sequenced with the Oncomine TCR Beta short-read assay was DNA taken from cultured CD4+ T cells. Cultured CD4+ T cells yielded the extracted genomic DNA. TCRdb called the PCR reads again in MiXCR, with one record for every CDR3 protein. The table records about 30,000 distinct CDR3 sequences, 62% of them present only once. On this clonotype itself: Its antigen is not known.

Sample: CD4+ T cells from blood, cultured in vitro, taken after SARS-CoV-2 vaccination. The origin of this receptor is a human donor who received a COVID-19 vaccine. V usage is TRBV19 and J usage is TRBJ1-2; 11 nucleotides line up with TRBD1. Here the CDR3 reads CASSPGQGVSYGYTF. CDR3 nucleotides: TGTGCCAGTAGTCCGGGACAGGGGGTTTCGTATGGCTACACCTTC.